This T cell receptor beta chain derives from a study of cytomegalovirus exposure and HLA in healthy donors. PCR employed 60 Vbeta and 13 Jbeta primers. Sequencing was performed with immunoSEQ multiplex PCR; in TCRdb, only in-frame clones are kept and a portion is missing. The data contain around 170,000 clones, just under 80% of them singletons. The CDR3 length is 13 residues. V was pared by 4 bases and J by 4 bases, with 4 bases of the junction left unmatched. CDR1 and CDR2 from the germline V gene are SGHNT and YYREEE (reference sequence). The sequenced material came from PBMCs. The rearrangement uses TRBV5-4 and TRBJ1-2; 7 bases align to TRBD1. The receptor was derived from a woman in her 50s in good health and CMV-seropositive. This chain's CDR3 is CASSPGQTYGYTF. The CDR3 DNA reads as TGTGCCAGCAGCCCGGGACAGACCTATGGCTACACCTTC.